Shown below are 16 T cell receptor beta chains from a single sample sequenced in a study of blood T cell repertoires in COVID-19. Profiled with immunoSEQ multiplex PCR; TCRdb holds only in-frame clones, not every one. The sample has about 150,000 clones; roughly four fifths are singletons. The sample was peripheral blood. The receptor source for this set is a human donor with acute or convalescent COVID-19. The donor label of this sample is uncertain.

The rearrangement uses TRBV4-1 and TRBJ1-5; no clear D gene. The germline V gene has CDR1 MGHRA and CDR2 YSYEKL. Trimming took off 0 bases at V and 0 bases at J, with 6 bases between the two ends. The CDR3 sequence is 15 residues long. In DNA, the CDR3 is TGCGCCAGCAGCCAAGATGGCTTTAGCAATCAGCCCCAGCATTTT. It codes for CASSQDGFSNQPQHF.

This chain uses TRBV5-6 with TRBJ1-2; D is perhaps TRBD1 (6 bases). The V end lost 1 base, the J end lost 6 bases, and 10 bases lay between the germline ends. This CDR3 contains 13 residues. Per the germline V gene, CDR1 is SGHDT and CDR2 is YYEEEE. The CDR3 is CASSLRQADGYTF. The CDR3 DNA sequence: TGTGCCAGCAGCTTGAGACAGGCTGATGGCTACACCTTC.

This chain joins TRBV19 and TRBJ2-1; TRBD2 aligns across 11 bases. V lost 5 bases, J lost 6 bases, and 3 bases stayed unmatched. CDR1 and CDR2 (germline): LNHDA, SQIVND (reference sequence). The CDR3 sequence is 14 residues long. The chain's CDR3 is CASSVAGGSNEQFF. The CDR3 bases are TGTGCCAGTAGTGTAGCGGGGGGGTCCAATGAGCAGTTCTTC.

The chain combines TRBV19 with TRBJ1-2; maybe TRBD1 (5 bases). The V end was cut by 3 bases, the J end by 0 bases, with 14 bases between. The CDR3 has 16 amino acids. The V gene's germline CDR1 is LNHDA and CDR2 SQIVND (reference sequence). The CDR3 region has the DNA TGTGCCAGTAGTATCGCAGGGCCAGTGCCTAACTATGGCTACACCTTC. Translation gives CASSIAGPVPNYGYTF.

The chain uses TRBV18 and TRBJ1-3; weak D call: TRBD1 (6 bases). The CDR3 contains 18 residues. Germline CDR1 is KGHSH and CDR2 is LQKENI. Trimming removed 2 bases from V and 0 bases from J, with 17 bases in between. CDR3: CASSPASLQGFSGNTIYF. The CDR3 DNA reads as TGTGCCAGCTCACCAGCTTCATTACAGGGATTCTCTGGAAACACCATATATTTT.

CDR3 sequence: CASSPEGATVYNEQFF. The CDR3 coding sequence is TGTGCCAGCTCACCAGAAGGGGCGACCGTCTACAATGAGCAGTTCTTC. The gene calls are TRBV18 and TRBJ2-1; possible D gene TRBD1, 5 bases. The V and J ends lost 2 bases and 3 bases respectively, with 14 bases between them. The CDR3 sequence is 16 residues long. CDR1 KGHSH and CDR2 LQKENI come from the germline V gene.

The CDR3 DNA follows: TGTGCCAGCAGTTACAGGGAGTCGACTGAAGCTTTCTTT. Protein: CASSYRESTEAFF. The chain links TRBV6-2 or TRBV6-3 to TRBJ1-1; D is ambiguous. Trimming left V 2 bases short and J 5 bases short, with 9 bases between. The CDR3 has 13 amino acids. The germline gives CDR1 MNHEY, CDR2 SVGEGT.

The V and J genes are TRBV20-1 and TRBJ1-1; TRBD1 might be the D (5 bases). The V and J ends lost 6 bases and 4 bases respectively, with 9 bases between them. Germline CDR1 is DFQATT and CDR2 is SNEGSKA (reference sequence). The CDR3 runs to 11 residues. Here the CDR3 reads CSAPTVTEAFF. The CDR3, as DNA: TGCAGTGCCCCGACAGTCACTGAAGCTTTCTTT.

The chain is built from TRBV4-2 and TRBJ2-1; 7 nucleotides match TRBD2. Trimming removed 4 bases from V and 0 bases from J; junction bases left unmatched: 15. The germline V gene has CDR1 LGHNA and CDR2 YNFKEQ. The CDR3 runs 19 residues. The CDR3 coding sequence is TGTGCCAGCAGCCCCCAAGGCCTCCTAGCGGATAGCTCCTACAATGAGCAGTTCTTC. It specifies CASSPQGLLADSSYNEQFF.

The chain employs TRBV10-3 and TRBJ2-7, with 8 bases matching TRBD2. J lost 6 bases, V lost 0 bases, and 10 bases had no gene match. CDR3 length equals 16 residues. The V gene's germline CDR1 is ENHRY and CDR2 SYGVKD. CDR3 in amino acids: CAISESRGGGSLEQYF. In DNA, the CDR3 is TGTGCCATCAGTGAGTCCAGGGGCGGGGGGTCTCTCGAGCAGTACTTC.

This chain links TRBV3-1 (or the pseudogene TRBV3-2) with TRBJ1-1, with no clear D. This CDR3 comprises 12 residues. Trimming removed 4 bases at V and 1 base at J, with 4 bases between. Germline V CDR1 and CDR2: LGHDT, YNNKEL (reference sequence). CDR3 region: CASSPGNTEAFF. For the CDR3, the DNA is TGTGCCAGCAGCCCCGGGAACACTGAAGCTTTCTTT.

The J gene is TRBJ2-6, the V gene TRBV7-2; 7 nucleotides agree with TRBD1. V was clipped by 3 bases and J by 2 bases; unmatched bases: 4. This CDR3 has 16 amino acids. Germline CDR1 is SGHTA and CDR2 is FQGNSA. The CDR3 DNA reads as TGTGCCAGCAGCTTGGGACAGAGCCCTGGGGCCAACGTCCTGACTTTC. Protein sequence: CASSLGQSPGANVLTF.

The rearrangement links TRBV9 to TRBJ1-2; 7 nucleotides line up with TRBD1. CDR1 SGDLS and CDR2 YYNGEE come from the germline V gene. CDR3 length: 13 amino acids. V was clipped by 4 bases and J by 8 bases; unmatched bases: 8. CDR3 sequence (DNA): TGTGCCAGCAGCTCCGACAGGGTGTGGGGCTACACCTTC. Translation: CASSSDRVWGYTF.

The V and J genes are TRBV18 and TRBJ1-2, with 8 bases lining up with TRBD1. Germline assignment: CDR1 KGHSH and CDR2 LQKENI. The J segment lost 8 bases and the V segment lost 2 bases, leaving 7 bases of the junction unmatched. The CDR3 extends over 14 amino acids. For the CDR3, the DNA is TGTGCCAGCTCACCATCGCAGGGGGCTCGGGGCTACACCTTC. Encoded protein: CASSPSQGARGYTF.

V usage is TRBV30 and J usage is TRBJ1-6; D is uncertain. Germline CDR1 GTSNPN, CDR2 SVGIG (reference sequence). The CDR3 runs to 12 residues. V shed 2 bases and J shed 15 bases, with 14 bases lying between them. CDR3 loop: CAWSSMGAFLHF. In nucleotides, the CDR3 is TGTGCCTGGAGTTCTATGGGAGCCTTCCTCCACTTT.

This clone has just one count. This rearrangement joins TRBV5-4 to TRBJ1-2, with a tentative D call TRBD1 (5 bases). Trimming cost V 1 base and J 4 bases, with 14 bases left between them. Germline V gene lookup returns CDR1 SGHNT and CDR2 YYREEE (reference sequence). The CDR3 covers 15 residues. The CDR3 protein is CASSLSAGQAYGYTF. The CDR3, as DNA: TGTGCCAGCAGCTTGAGCGCAGGGCAGGCCTATGGCTACACCTTC.